Shown below are 14 T cell receptor beta chains from a single sample sequenced in a study of blood T cell repertoires in COVID-19 (dated by TCRdb to 2020 to 2022). The receptor library was made with the immunoSEQ multiplex PCR assay. The source is immuneACCESS, and TCRdb retained only in-frame sequences with V and J called. Part of the clones is not carried over; for the studies checked, unresolved V genes explain less than half of this, and the remainder is unexplained. This sample comprises about 280,000 clones, 88% of them detected only once. Jointly, the top ten make up 11% of the sample. The sequencing input was peripheral blood. The receptor source for this set is a woman younger than 45 with COVID-19, enrolled during active disease.

The chain employs TRBV28 and TRBJ1-2, with a tentative D call TRBD1 (6 bases). Trimming left V 3 bases short and J 4 bases short, with 12 bases between. The germline V gene has CDR1 MDHEN and CDR2 SYDVKM. This CDR3 region has 14 residues. CDR3 sequence (DNA): TGTGCCAGCAGTTTCCGGACAGCGGTCTATGGCTACACCTTC. It yields the protein CASSFRTAVYGYTF.

The V gene is TRBV7-9, the J gene TRBJ1-6, with TRBD1 matching 7 bases. Germline V lookup: CDR1 SEHNR, CDR2 FQNEAQ (reference sequence). The V segment lost 8 bases and the J segment 7 bases; nucleotides outside the gene matches: 8. The CDR3 covers 14 residues. The CDR3: CASGRTGHNSPLHF. CDR3 nucleotides: TGTGCCAGCGGTAGGACAGGTCACAATTCACCCCTCCACTTT.

This clone was recorded once. V usage is TRBV5-6 and J usage is TRBJ2-5; TRBD1 aligns across 7 bases. V lost 3 bases, J lost 4 bases, and 6 bases stayed unmatched. Germline CDR1 reads SGHDT; CDR2 reads YYEEEE. The CDR3 has 14 amino acids. The CDR3: CASSYDRVVETQYF. As DNA, the CDR3 is TGTGCCAGCAGCTACGACAGGGTAGTAGAGACCCAGTACTTC.

The chain recombines TRBV30 with TRBJ2-5; TRBD2 matches at 7 bases. The germline CDR1 and CDR2 sequences are GTSNPN and SVGIG (reference sequence). Trimming removed 0 bases from V and 2 bases from J; junction bases left unmatched: 6. There are 15 residues in the CDR3. CDR3 in amino acids: CAWSVFTSVQETQYF. CDR3 DNA: TGTGCCTGGAGTGTGTTTACTAGCGTACAAGAGACCCAGTACTTC.

The J gene is TRBJ1-5, the V gene TRBV21-1; the listed D gene, TRBD1, was not tested against the DNA. TRBV21-1 is deemed a pseudogene. The CDR3 is made up of 14 amino acids. CDR3 DNA: TGTGCCAGCAAGGGGCAGGGGAGCAATCAGCCCCAGCATTTT. This sequence encodes CASKGQGSNQPQHF.

The V and J genes are TRBV5-1 and TRBJ2-6; maybe TRBD2 (6 bases). CDR1 is SGHRS, CDR2 YFSETQ, per germline. Trimming left V 8 bases short and J 2 bases short, with 14 bases between. The CDR3 spans 15 residues. The CDR3 protein is CASSGVFAGANVLTF. CDR3 coding DNA: TGCGCCAGTTCGGGAGTATTCGCTGGGGCCAACGTCCTGACTTTC. The whole variable domain, remainder taken from reference TRBV5-1 and TRBJ2-6, is KAGVTQTPRYLIKTRGQQVTLSCSPISGHRSVSWYQQTPGQGLQFLFEYFSETQRNKGNFPGRFSGRQFSNSRSEMNVSTLELGDSALYLCASSGVFAGANVLTFGAGSRLTVL.

The chain is built from TRBV28 and TRBJ2-3; possible D gene TRBD1, 6 bases. This CDR3 comprises 14 residues. Germline-derived CDR1 and CDR2 are MDHEN and SYDVKM. Between the trimmed V and J ends, which lost 8 bases and 2 bases, there was a span of 14 bases. The CDR3 DNA follows: TGTGCCAGCTCGACAGGCACAGCCACAGATACGCAGTATTTT. It specifies CASSTGTATDTQYF.

The CDR3 DNA follows: TGTGCCAGCAAAGGACAGGGGCGGATCACTGAAGCTTTCTTT. Its protein is CASKGQGRITEAFF. The J gene is TRBJ1-1, the V gene TRBV28, with 9 bases that match TRBD1. This CDR3 has 14 amino acids. The ends lost 7 bases at V and 4 bases at J; junction bases unmatched: 7. Germline assignment: CDR1 MDHEN and CDR2 SYDVKM.

The V and J genes are TRBV28 and TRBJ1-2; no firm D call. Trimming removed 1 base at V and 0 bases at J, with 9 bases between. Germline V gene sequence: CDR1 MDHEN, CDR2 SYDVKM. This CDR3 is 15 amino acids long. CDR3 sequence (DNA): TGTGCCAGCAGTTTATTCGCCAGGCCTAACTATGGCTACACCTTC. It translates to CASSLFARPNYGYTF.

The chain is built from TRBV28 and TRBJ1-1, with D hard to call. V lost 6 bases and J 1 base, leaving 9 bases between the germline ends. The CDR3 runs 13 residues. Germline V CDR1 and CDR2: MDHEN, SYDVKM. DNA for the CDR3: TGTGCCAGCAGGGAGAGTAGGAACACTGAAGCTTTCTTT. Protein: CASRESRNTEAFF.

The table lists this clone with a count of one. V gene TRBV7-8 combines with J gene TRBJ1-5, with D maybe TRBD1 (5 bases). Per germline, CDR1 SGHVS and CDR2 FQNEAQ. CDR3 length: 16 amino acids. With 1 base removed from V and 2 bases from J, the gap between germline ends came to 12 bases. The CDR3 DNA reads as TGTGCCAGCAGCTTAGTGGGCAGGGCGGGCAATCAGCCCCAGCATTTT. It is translated as CASSLVGRAGNQPQHF.

V and J are TRBV19 and TRBJ2-1, with a tentative D call TRBD2 (6 bases). The germline V gene has CDR1 LNHDA and CDR2 SQIVND (reference sequence). The V end lost 6 bases, the J end lost 2 bases, and 17 bases lay between the germline ends. The CDR3 contains 16 residues. The CDR3 DNA reads as TGTGCCAGTAGAACGGGAGAGACATGGGCCTACAATGAGCAGTTCTTC. Residues: CASRTGETWAYNEQFF.

The chain uses TRBV18 and TRBJ1-5; TRBD1 matches 12 bases. Trimming cost V 3 bases and J 0 bases; bases outside gene matches: 6. Germline loops: CDR1 KGHSH, CDR2 LQKENI. This CDR3 contains 18 residues. CDR3 bases: TGTGCCAGCTCACCCGGGACAGGGGGCCTCTATAGCAATCAGCCCCAGCATTTT. It codes for CASSPGTGGLYSNQPQHF.

The V and J genes are TRBV5-5 and TRBJ2-7; D gene uncertain. Germline-derived CDR1 and CDR2 are SGHKS and YYEKEE (reference sequence). Trimming left V 1 base short and J 5 bases short, with 10 bases between. The CDR3 is 13 residues long. CDR3 in DNA: TGTGCCAGCAGCTTGCCAGGAAGCCACGAGCAGTACTTC. Amino acids: CASSLPGSHEQYF.